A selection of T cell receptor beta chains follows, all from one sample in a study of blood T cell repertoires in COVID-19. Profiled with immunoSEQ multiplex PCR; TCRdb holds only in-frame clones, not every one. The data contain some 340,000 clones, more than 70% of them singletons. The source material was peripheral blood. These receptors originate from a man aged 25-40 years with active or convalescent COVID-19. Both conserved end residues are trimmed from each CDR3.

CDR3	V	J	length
ASSLAAGAGSNYGYT	TRBV7-8	TRBJ1-2	15
ASSSYSPSEETQY	TRBV5-4	TRBJ2-5	13
ASSLGTWGLEQY	TRBV27	TRBJ2-7	12
ASSPKPGYEQY	TRBV3-1/TRBV3-2	TRBJ2-7	11
ASSPPAGGSAF	TRBV18	TRBJ1-1	11
ASRAGGWGYEQY	TRBV28	TRBJ2-7	12
AWRGGGGGNQPQH	TRBV30	TRBJ1-5	13
ASSGPSSDYEQY	TRBV2	TRBJ2-7	12
ASSLPGTGVATEAF	TRBV7-9	TRBJ1-1	14
ASSSQGMQYEQY	TRBV5-1	TRBJ2-7	12
ASSVGIGRENSPLH	TRBV9	TRBJ1-6	14
ASSLGLAASSYNEQF	TRBV28	TRBJ2-1	15
ASSAGDTQY	TRBV27	TRBJ2-3	9
AWGYGTEAF	TRBV30	TRBJ1-1	9
ASSQDYGGERELF	TRBV3-1/TRBV3-2	TRBJ2-2	13
ASSPGSDYYGYT	TRBV18	TRBJ1-2	12
AWGQEKLF	TRBV30	TRBJ1-4	8
SVKGLVATNEKLF	TRBV29-1	TRBJ1-4	13
ATSDFGVGTGELF	TRBV24-1	TRBJ2-2	13
ASRPGNQPQH	TRBV28	TRBJ1-5	10
ASSLALGSYEQY	TRBV5-6	TRBJ2-7	12
ASSSNSGSHNEQF	TRBV5-1	TRBJ2-1	13
ASSEHSGGDTDTQY	TRBV2	TRBJ2-3	14
ASSPPSRYNEQF	TRBV18	TRBJ2-1	12
ASSLGYWEANYEQY	TRBV5-8	TRBJ2-7	14
ASSKNWSPYEQY	TRBV11-3	TRBJ2-7	12
ASSFRQQETQY	TRBV7-6	TRBJ2-5	11
ASSSGSYGYT	TRBV11-1	TRBJ1-2	10
ASSPTRAEAF	TRBV11-2	TRBJ1-1	10
ASNTGLATRYNEQF	TRBV19	TRBJ2-1	14
ASHTGGGGLAGGINEQF	TRBV2	TRBJ2-1	17
ASSVVLAGGGEQF	TRBV9	TRBJ2-1	13
ASSSWTAMNTEAF	TRBV5-1	TRBJ1-1	13
ASSQAETQY	TRBV6-2/TRBV6-3	TRBJ2-3	9
ASSEYRVGYT	TRBV7-2	TRBJ1-2	10
ATWGGGSRGYT	TRBV24-1	TRBJ1-2	11
ASSSTGGGEKLF	TRBV7-2	TRBJ1-4	12